A single sample is the source of the 22 T cell receptor beta chains below, sequenced in a study of technical replicates of blood from a few donors. Generated by immunoSEQ multiplex PCR, the TCRdb table keeps only in-frame clones and is missing some. The sample holds tens of thousands of clones, 90% to 95% seen once. Sequencing was done on a sample of T cells isolated from PBMCs. Source of these receptors: a human donor in good health.

This chain links TRBV13 with TRBJ1-1, with unresolved D. V was trimmed by 0 bases and J by 5 bases, leaving 13 bases between them. Germline V gene sequence: CDR1 PRHDT, CDR2 FYEKMQ (reference sequence). The CDR3 is 15 amino acids. CDR3 amino acids: CASSLGVRGRTEAFF. The CDR3, as DNA: TGTGCCAGCAGCTTAGGGGTTCGGGGTCGAACTGAAGCTTTCTTT.

The V gene is TRBV5-6, the J gene TRBJ1-4, with TRBD1 as a possible D gene (6 bases). Trimming shortened V by 4 bases and J by 8 bases, and 18 bases separated the two germline ends. Per germline, CDR1 SGHDT and CDR2 YYEEEE. The CDR3 loop spans 15 amino acids. CDR3 nucleotide sequence: TGTGCCAGCAGCACCCCCGGCACAGGGAGAGAAAAACTGTTTTTT. Its protein is CASSTPGTGREKLFF.

The V and J genes are TRBV7-9 and TRBJ2-1; TRBD1 might be the D (5 bases). V was pared by 4 bases and J by 7 bases, with 17 bases between. This CDR3 region has 15 residues. Germline values: CDR1 SEHNR, CDR2 FQNEAQ (reference sequence). CDR3 in amino acids: CASSSRQITMNEQFF. The CDR3 coding sequence is TGTGCCAGCAGCTCGCGACAGATTACAATGAATGAGCAGTTCTTC.

The chain recombines TRBV5-1 with TRBJ1-2; D is perhaps TRBD1 (6 bases). Germline values: CDR1 SGHRS, CDR2 YFSETQ. V lost 5 bases and J 7 bases, leaving 18 bases between the germline ends. This CDR3 is built from 14 residues. The CDR3 is CASSSGQPSGGYTF. In DNA form, the CDR3 reads TGCGCCAGCAGTAGTGGACAGCCGAGCGGTGGCTACACCTTC.

The chain is built from TRBV2 and TRBJ1-4; weak D call: TRBD1 (5 bases). CDR1 and CDR2 from the germline V gene are SNHLY and FYNNEI. The CDR3 contains 16 residues. V gave up 3 bases and J gave up 0 bases, with 11 bases separating them. The DNA for the CDR3 is TGTGCCAGCAGTGACACCGAGACAGCAACTAATGAAAAACTGTTTTTT. It yields the protein CASSDTETATNEKLFF. Using reference TRBV2 and TRBJ1-4 for the parts outside the CDR3, the full variable domain is EPEVTQTPSHQVTQMGQEVILRCVPISNHLYFYWYRQILGQKVEFLVSFYNNEISEKSEIFDDQFSVERPDGSNFTLKIRSTKLEDSAMYFCASSDTETATNEKLFFGSGTQLSVL.

J is TRBJ2-3 and V is TRBV7-6; a weak D match, TRBD2 (5 bases). CDR3 size: 15 residues. Trimming stripped 5 bases from V and 4 bases from J, with 16 bases between. CDR1 is SGHVS and CDR2 is FNYEAQ in the germline V gene. CDR3 region: CASSGRGIAADTQYF. DNA of the CDR3: TGTGCCAGCAGCGGACGGGGAATTGCGGCAGATACGCAGTATTTT.

The chain uses TRBV11-3 and TRBJ2-7, with 9 bases that match TRBD1. Germline CDR1 and CDR2: SGHNT and YENEEA. V dropped 5 bases and J dropped 0; count of bases not matched to a gene: 11. The CDR3 consists of 17 residues. CDR3 in amino acids: CASSPGNTGGDSYEQYF. CDR3 bases: TGTGCCAGCAGCCCCGGCAACACAGGGGGCGACTCCTACGAGCAGTACTTC.

The rearrangement uses TRBV19 and TRBJ2-7; unclear D gene. The germline gives CDR1 LNHDA, CDR2 SQIVND (reference sequence). The V and J ends lost 0 bases and 3 bases respectively, with 9 bases between them. CDR3 length equals 14 residues. In nucleotides, the CDR3 is TGTGCCAGTAGTATAGATCGATCCGGCTACGAGCAGTACTTC. This codes for CASSIDRSGYEQYF.

V is TRBV19 and J is TRBJ2-7; 10 bases match TRBD2. Losses at the gene ends were 5 bases for V and 4 bases for J; bases not matched to a gene: 8. CDR3 size: 15 residues. Germline CDR1 and CDR2: LNHDA and SQIVND (reference sequence). CDR3 amino acids: CASSASGTSEYEQYF. In nucleotides, the CDR3 is TGTGCCAGTAGTGCATCCGGGACTAGCGAATACGAGCAGTACTTC.

Remarks on this clone: The junction differs from germline at one of its ends, possibly a read error. The chain carries TRBV29-1 and TRBJ1-5; 8 nucleotides align to TRBD1. The CDR3 runs to 15 residues. Germline values: CDR1 SQVTM, CDR2 ANQGSEA. CDR3 residues: CSVQEQDRGNQPQHF. In DNA form, the CDR3 reads TGCAGCGTTCAAGAACAGGACAGGGGCAATCAGCCCCAGCATTTT.

The chain employs TRBV27 and TRBJ2-7, with 9 bases matching TRBD1. The CDR3 runs to 17 residues. Germline CDR1 MNHEY, CDR2 SMNVEV (reference sequence). The V segment lost 8 bases and the J segment 0 bases; nucleotides outside the gene matches: 14. CDR3 coding DNA: TGTGCCAGCGGATTTCCGGGACAGGGTTACAGCTCCTACGAGCAGTACTTC. Translated, it gives CASGFPGQGYSSYEQYF.

The chain recombines TRBV4-1 with TRBJ1-2, with 11 nucleotides matching TRBD1. CDR3 length: 15 amino acids. Germline values: CDR1 MGHRA, CDR2 YSYEKL. The V segment lost 4 bases and the J segment 8 bases; nucleotides outside the gene matches: 9. In DNA, the CDR3 is TGCGCCAGCAGCCCTAGGACAGGGGGCGCGGGGGGCTACACCTTC. Protein: CASSPRTGGAGGYTF.

The chain links TRBV18 to TRBJ1-2; 7 nucleotides agree with TRBD1. J was trimmed by 4 bases and V by 6 bases; bases with no gene match: 8. This CDR3 comprises 14 residues. Germline V gene data show CDR1 as KGHSH and CDR2 as LQKENI. This CDR3 reads CASSPGTAGYGYTF. As DNA, the CDR3 is TGTGCCAGCTCGCCAGGGACAGCCGGCTATGGCTACACCTTC.

This clone was observed a single time. The chain has TRBV5-5 and TRBJ1-2, with a possible D match to TRBD1 (5 bases). V was pared by 8 bases and J by 2 bases, with 19 bases between. This CDR3 has 15 residues. Germline assignment: CDR1 SGHKS and CDR2 YYEKEE (reference sequence). CDR3 nucleotide sequence: TGTGCCAGTCACCGGGGGGAGACAAGGAACTATGGCTACACCTTC. Its protein is CASHRGETRNYGYTF. The whole variable domain, remainder taken from reference TRBV5-5 and TRBJ1-2, is DAGVTQSPTHLIKTRGQQVTLRCSPISGHKSVSWYQQVLGQGPQFIFQYYEKEERGRGNFPDRFSARQFPNYSSELNVNALLLGDSALYLCASHRGETRNYGYTFGSGTRLTVV.

The rearrangement links TRBV5-5 to TRBJ1-1; tentatively, D is TRBD1 (5 bases). The CDR3 is 14 residues long. The ends were cut back, 0 bases at V and 12 bases at J, with 18 bases in the middle. Per germline, CDR1 SGHKS and CDR2 YYEKEE (reference sequence). The CDR3 bases are TGTGCCAGCAGCTTGGGGCAGGGCCCATCTTCAACTTTCTTT. Protein sequence: CASSLGQGPSSTFF.

The V and J genes are TRBV6-1 and TRBJ2-5; D gene unclear. Germline CDR1 MNHNS, CDR2 SASEGT. V gave up 6 bases and J gave up 5 bases, with 16 bases separating them. The CDR3 sequence is 14 residues long. The CDR3 nucleotides read TGTGCCAGCAGGATAGGAGTAGCTACGGAGACCCAGTACTTC. Translation gives CASRIGVATETQYF.

The rearrangement joins TRBV6-5 to TRBJ2-6; D uncertain. The CDR3 has 15 residues. V lost 6 bases and J lost 1, with 10 bases in between. Germline loops: CDR1 MNHEY, CDR2 SVGAGI. The CDR3, as DNA: TGTGCCAGCAGCCCCAGGCTTTCTGGGGCCAACGTCCTGACTTTC. Translated, it gives CASSPRLSGANVLTF.

The chain recombines TRBV4-1 with TRBJ2-7; D possibly corresponds to TRBD1 (6 bases). CDR1 and CDR2 from the germline V gene are MGHRA and YSYEKL. This CDR3 comprises 16 residues. Trimming cost V 1 base and J 1 base, with 14 bases left between them. CDR3 DNA sequence: TGCGCCAGCAGCCAAGGAGGACAGTTGGGTTCCTACGAGCAGTACTTC. Translating it yields CASSQGGQLGSYEQYF.

J is TRBJ2-3 and V is TRBV4-1; the match to TRBD2 covers 9 bases. Trimming took 3 bases from V and 3 from J; bases not matched to a gene: 16. The CDR3 is made up of 19 amino acids. The germline V gene has CDR1 MGHRA and CDR2 YSYEKL. CDR3 nucleotide sequence: TGCGCCAGCAGCCACCCCCTGGGAATAGTGAGCGGGGGGACAGATACGCAGTATTTT. It translates to CASSHPLGIVSGGTDTQYF.

The chain employs TRBV5-6 and TRBJ2-7; 9 bases fit TRBD1. Germline CDR1 is SGHDT and CDR2 is YYEEEE. With 4 bases clipped from V and 3 bases from J, the junction kept 5 bases outside the gene matches. This CDR3 has 14 residues. The CDR3 DNA follows: TGTGCCAGCAGCCGGCCGGGACAGGGCTACGAGCAGTACTTC. This encodes CASSRPGQGYEQYF.

V is TRBV10-3 and J is TRBJ2-2; 10 bases match TRBD2. V shed 10 bases, J shed 9 bases, and the junction held 14 bases outside the gene matches. Germline-derived CDR1 and CDR2 are ENHRY and SYGVKD. This CDR3 contains 15 residues. The DNA for the CDR3 is TGTGCCACCGCGCCGACTAGCGGGCCGGGCCGGGAGCTGTTTTTT. Protein: CATAPTSGPGRELFF.

This chain links TRBV2 with TRBJ1-2; 7 bases are a match to TRBD1. After removal of 7 bases from V and 1 base from J, the junction contained 9 bases not matched to a gene. This CDR3 has 15 amino acids. Germline V gives CDR1 SNHLY, CDR2 FYNNEI. This chain's CDR3 is CASNAGQLVNYGYTF. In DNA form, the CDR3 reads TGTGCCAGCAATGCGGGACAGTTAGTTAACTATGGCTACACCTTC.